The T cell receptor beta chain described here comes from a study of T-cell memory formation after mild COVID-19. TCRdb called the 5' RACE reads again in MiXCR, with one record for every CDR3 protein. The data show about 430,000 distinct CDR3 sequences, more than 15% seen once. The germline V and J ends were trimmed by 5 bases and 6 bases, with 19 bases remaining between them. The CDR3 runs 16 residues. The V gene's germline CDR1 is SEHNR and CDR2 FQNEAQ (reference sequence). The rearrangement links TRBV7-9 to TRBJ2-2; a weak D match, TRBD1 (5 bases). This TCR was sampled from a young man who had mild COVID-19 (a few samples of this study predate the infection). Cell type and time point are not known. Sample: PBMCs or a T cell subset sorted from them (not recorded which). The CDR3 loop is CASSKDISVLPGELFF. In DNA form, the CDR3 reads TGTGCCAGCAGCAAGGACATCTCGGTGCTCCCCGGGGAGCTGTTTTTT.